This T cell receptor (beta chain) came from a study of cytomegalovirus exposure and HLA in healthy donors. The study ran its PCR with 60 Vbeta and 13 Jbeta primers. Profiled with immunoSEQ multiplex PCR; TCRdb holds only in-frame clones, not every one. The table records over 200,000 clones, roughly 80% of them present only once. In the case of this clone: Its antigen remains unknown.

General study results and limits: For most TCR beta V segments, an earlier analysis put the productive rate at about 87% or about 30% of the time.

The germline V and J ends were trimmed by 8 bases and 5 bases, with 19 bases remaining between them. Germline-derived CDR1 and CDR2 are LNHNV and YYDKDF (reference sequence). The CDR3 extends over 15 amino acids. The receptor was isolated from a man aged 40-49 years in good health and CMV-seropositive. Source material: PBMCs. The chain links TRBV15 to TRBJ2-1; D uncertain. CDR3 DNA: TGTGCCACCTCTGGGCAGGTCACCACCAACAATGAGCAGTTCTTC. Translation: CATSGQVTTNNEQFF.